The clone carrying this T cell receptor beta chain was found a few times. No antigen is known for it. This sample was included in a study of post-analysis software for immune sequencing data. Study details: Clinical courses comprised relapsing-remitting, secondary progressive and progressive-relapsing multiple sclerosis.

Incorporated into the TCR beta cDNA libraries were unique molecular identifiers, which served to reduce PCR and sequencing biases. One entry per CDR3 protein, called by TCRdb with MiXCR from the PCR reads. This table has 700,000 to 900,000 distinct CDR3 sequences, 46% appearing once. Study findings and constraints: A handful of TRBV segments appeared more often in patients than in controls, and TRBV5-6, TRBV5-1 and TRBV20-1 were among these.

Germline CDR1 reads LNHNV; CDR2 reads YYDKDF (reference sequence). V lost 0 bases, J lost 0 bases, and 6 bases lay in between. The CDR3 totals 16 residues. Sequencing was done on a sample of blood. This rearrangement joins TRBV15 to TRBJ2-6; D is undetermined. This clonotype originated in a girl aged 10 to 17 with multiple sclerosis. The chain's CDR3 is CATSRDRVSGANVLTF. CDR3 DNA: TGTGCCACCAGCAGAGATCGAGTCTCTGGGGCCAACGTCCTGACTTTC. Variable domain in full (rest from reference TRBV15 and TRBJ2-6): DAMVIQNPRYQVTQFGKPVTLSCSQTLNHNVMYWYQQKSSQAPKLLFHYYDKDFNNEADTPDNFQSRRPNTSFCFLDIRSPGLGDTAMYLCATSRDRVSGANVLTFGAGSRLTVL.